This is a list of T cell receptor beta chains from one sample in a study of post-analysis software for immune sequencing data. TCRdb ran MiXCR on the PCR reads and lists one entry per CDR3 protein. The sample contains approximately 730,000 distinct CDR3 sequences, approximately 44% of which appear only once. Input material: blood. The receptors shown here come from a girl aged 10-17 years with multiple sclerosis. Both conserved end residues are part of each CDR3. The D gene is left open where the match is weak. Some rows mark clone size as missing; the rest say once, few, many or name a class of expanded clone.

TRBJ2-1 | NA | TRBV4-3 | NA | TGCGCCAGCAGCCCCGGCCTGGGGCGAGAGGCTCACAATGAGCAGTTCTTC | CASSPGLGREAHNEQFF
TRBJ2-5 | once | TRBV18 | NA | TGTGCCAGCTCACCAGAGGCGGCAGAGACCCAGTACTTC | CASSPEAAETQYF
TRBJ1-4 | NA | TRBV27 | NA | TGTGCCAGCAGTCCCCATTTTGGGGGAGAGCGGGAAAAACTGTTTTTT | CASSPHFGGEREKLFF
TRBJ2-5 | NA | TRBV15 | NA | TGTGCCACCAGCAGAGATTGGGGGGGCTGGGAGGAGACCCAGTACTTC | CATSRDWGGWEETQYF
TRBJ1-6 | few | TRBV10-3 | TRBD1 | TGTGCCATCAGTGAAGGGACAGGGGTGGATTCACCCCTCCACTTT | CAISEGTGVDSPLHF
TRBJ1-2 | few | TRBV6-4 | TRBD1 | TGTGCCAGCAGCCCGACAGGGAACGGGGGCTACACCTTC | CASSPTGNGGYTF
TRBJ2-1 | few | TRBV7-9 | NA | TGTGCCAGCAGCTTAGGTGTGGGGCCCCAGTTCTTC | CASSLGVGPQFF
TRBJ1-2 | NA | TRBV10-3 | NA | TGTGCCACCCTGGGGAGGGTAGAGACCTCTAACTATGGCTACACCTTC | CATLGRVETSNYGYTF
TRBJ2-5 | NA | TRBV6-2/TRBV6-3 | NA | TGTGCCAGCAGCCAAGGGGCGATAAAGCTTCAAGAGACCCAGTACTTC | CASSQGAIKLQETQYF
TRBJ2-7 | few | TRBV20-1 | NA | TGCAGTGCTATCCTAGCGTCGCCCGAGCAGTACTTC | CSAILASPEQYF
TRBJ1-1 | NA | TRBV21-1 | NA | TGTGCCAGCAGCAAAGGCAGCGACAGGAACACTGAAGCTTTCTTT | CASSKGSDRNTEAFF
TRBJ2-2 | NA | TRBV20-1 | NA | TGCAGTGCTAGAGATCCCAGCGCGAACACCGGGGAGCTGTTTTTT | CSARDPSANTGELFF
TRBJ2-7 | NA | TRBV4-2 | NA | TGTGCCAGCAGCCATTCCCTAGACCGGCGGAGGAATACCTACGAGCAGTACTTC | CASSHSLDRRRNTYEQYF
TRBJ1-2 | few | TRBV15 | NA | TGTGCCACCAGCAATACAGTTCCGCTGAGCTACACCTTC | CATSNTVPLSYTF
TRBJ2-1 | NA | TRBV20-1 | TRBD2 | TGCAGTGCGTGCGGGACTAGCGGCTCCTACAATGAGCAGTTCTTC | CSACGTSGSYNEQFF
TRBJ2-1 | NA | TRBV12-3/TRBV12-4 | TRBD1 | TGTGCCAGCAACCTCAGGGGGAATGAGCAGTTCTTC | CASNLRGNEQFF
TRBJ1-1 | NA | TRBV2 | TRBD1 | TGTGCCAGCAGTATGGACAGGAGCGGCGCGCCTGAAGCTTTCTTT | CASSMDRSGAPEAFF
TRBJ2-6 | NA | TRBV6-1 | NA | TGTGCCAGCAGCCTACCGGGAGGACAGCACTCTGGGGCCAACGTCCTGACTTTC | CASSLPGGQHSGANVLTF